This T cell receptor beta chain is drawn from a study of CD8+CD57+ T cells in acquired aplastic anemia. Regarding the study as a whole: Sharing between patients and controls was observed for around 30 CD8+ CDR3 sequences.

An expansion of CD8+CD57+ cells by flow cytometry had been shown in patients chosen for sequencing. Regarding this clonotype: Its specificity is unknown.

Researchers used genomic DNA as the template to profile TCR beta VDJ and CDR3. TCRdb passed the reads through MiXCR, listing each CDR3 protein once. The repertoire has about half a million distinct CDR3 sequences, about a third of them found once; the top ten carry nearly 0.85%. This sequence originates from a human donor with aplastic anemia. Sample: sorted CD4+, CD8+, or CD8+CD57+ T cells (not recorded which) from PBMCs.

CDR3 sequence: CASSLGGQQSTEAFF. In DNA form, the CDR3 reads TGTGCCAGCAGCTTAGGCGGCCAGCAGAGCACTGAAGCTTTCTTT. The genes are TRBV7-8 and TRBJ1-1; no clear D. There are 15 residues in the CDR3. Germline CDR1 reads SGHVS; CDR2 reads FQNEAQ. Deletions cut 1 base from V and 4 bases from J, with 13 bases between.